The 3 T cell receptor beta chains below were found in one sample sequenced in a study of T cell repertoires in cytomegalovirus infection. Their specific antigens are unknown. TCRdb itself ran the reads through MiXCR, one entry per CDR3 protein. The sample lists 700,000 to 950,000 distinct CDR3 sequences; approximately 32% were seen once. The material sequenced was cultured CD8+ T cells from PBMCs, taken from culture after CMV antigen stimulation. The receptors shown here come from a human donor in good health (CMV status not recorded). Some clones in this sample may be carry-over from other donors' samples.

The chain carries TRBV6-2 or TRBV6-3 and TRBJ2-1; D ambiguous. CDR1 is MNHEY and CDR2 is SVGEGT in the germline V gene. V gave up 4 bases and J gave up 9 bases, with 13 bases separating them. The CDR3 totals 13 residues. CDR3: CASSSRSAGEQFF. Here the CDR3 DNA reads TGTGCCAGCAGTTCCCGATCAGCAGGTGAGCAGTTCTTC.

V usage is TRBV6-2 or TRBV6-3 and J usage is TRBJ2-1; D possibly corresponds to TRBD2 (7 bases). Trimming removed 2 bases at V and 5 bases at J, with 13 bases between. This CDR3 has 15 amino acids. Germline CDR1 reads MNHEY; CDR2 reads SVGEGT. Here the CDR3 DNA reads TGTGCCAGCAGTTACCGGCGGGGGCGTAACAATGAGCAGTTCTTC. This codes for CASSYRRGRNNEQFF.

There are a few counts of this clonotype. CDR3 loop: CASSRTGGEYEAFF. DNA of the CDR3: TGTGCCAGCAGTCGGACAGGGGGGGAGTACGAAGCTTTCTTT. V is TRBV27 and J is TRBJ1-1; 10 nucleotides align to TRBD1. Germline V gene sequence: CDR1 MNHEY, CDR2 SMNVEV (reference sequence). With 5 bases clipped from V and 8 bases from J, the junction kept 8 bases outside the gene matches. This CDR3 spans 14 amino acids.